This is a list of T cell receptor beta chains from one sample in a study of blood T cell repertoires in COVID-19. TCRdb keeps only in-frame clones here, not all; method: immunoSEQ multiplex PCR. The data hold hundreds of thousands of clones, with more than 70% observed a single time. Sample: peripheral blood. The receptors were sampled from a woman aged 50 to 65 who had recovered from COVID-19. CDR3s include the opening cysteine and the closing phenylalanine or tryptophan. Each record gives: V gene, D gene, clone size, J gene, CDR3 protein, CDR3 DNA. The D gene is left open where the match is weak. The size of a clone is reported for some rows only, either as once, few or many, or as a class for expanded clones.

TRBV21-1	.	.	TRBJ2-2	CASSKVLSMTRDTRDHTGELFF	TGTGCCAGCAGCAAGGTTCTTTCTATGACCCGGGACACACGAGACCACACCGGGGAGCTGTTTTTT
TRBV5-4	.	.	TRBJ2-2	CASSLASTTGELFF	TGTGCCAGCAGCTTGGCCTCTACCACCGGGGAGCTGTTTTTT
TRBV4-3	TRBD2	many	TRBJ2-2	CASSQDLASGYTGELFF	TGCGCCAGCAGCCAAGATCTCGCTAGCGGTTACACCGGGGAGCTGTTTTTT
TRBV30	.	.	TRBJ2-2	CARLKGGTNTGELFF	TGTGCCCGCCTCAAAGGCGGAACGAACACCGGGGAGCTGTTTTTT
TRBV29-1	.	.	TRBJ2-7	CSVRKGIAYEQYF	TGCAGCGTTCGGAAGGGGATCGCCTACGAGCAGTACTTC
TRBV6-5	TRBD2	.	TRBJ2-7	CASRFSGGALYEQYF	TGTGCCAGCAGGTTTAGCGGGGGGGCGCTCTACGAGCAGTACTTC
TRBV30	TRBD2	.	TRBJ2-7	CAGSGRAYEQYF	TGTGCCGGTAGCGGGAGGGCGTACGAGCAGTACTTC
TRBV29-1	.	.	TRBJ1-5	CSVVWGGSNQPQHF	TGCAGCGTTGTGTGGGGGGGGAGCAATCAGCCCCAGCATTTT
TRBV28	.	.	TRBJ1-1	CASTDSHTEAFF	TGTGCCAGCACAGACAGCCACACTGAAGCTTTCTTT
TRBV28	.	.	TRBJ1-6	CASGGGGTLSPLHF	TGTGCCAGCGGGGGAGGAGGGACGCTCTCACCCCTCCACTTT
TRBV30	.	.	TRBJ1-2	CAWSRGQGYGYTF	TGTGCCTGGAGTAGAGGCCAGGGGTATGGCTACACCTTC
TRBV6-6	.	.	TRBJ1-4	CASSYPPRGEDEKLFF	TGTGCCAGCAGTTACCCGCCTCGGGGTGAGGATGAAAAACTGTTTTTT
TRBV7-2	.	.	TRBJ2-1	CASSYQGQPYNEQFF	TGTGCCAGCAGCTACCAGGGTCAACCCTACAATGAGCAGTTCTTC
TRBV5-1	.	.	TRBJ2-1	CASSLISPSPYNEQFF	TGCGCCAGCAGCTTGATATCCCCGAGCCCCTACAATGAGCAGTTCTTC
TRBV7-7	TRBD1	.	TRBJ2-2	CASSLGHGTGVSGELFF	TGTGCTAGCAGCTTAGGCCACGGGACAGGGGTTTCCGGGGAGCTGTTTTTT
TRBV7-9	.	.	TRBJ2-2	CAGGITGELFF	TGTGCCGGGGGGATCACCGGGGAGCTGTTTTTT
TRBV27	.	.	TRBJ2-7	CASSLGTTYEQYF	TGTGCCAGCAGTCTCGGGACAACCTACGAGCAGTACTTC
TRBV5-8	.	.	TRBJ1-5	CASTPRGAVGNQPQHF	TGTGCCAGCACCCCACGTGGGGCCGTAGGCAATCAGCCCCAGCATTTT
TRBV4-1	TRBD2	.	TRBJ2-5	CASSRDRGLAFGTQYF	TGCGCCAGCAGCCGCGATAGAGGACTAGCGTTCGGGACCCAGTACTTC
TRBV4-1	TRBD2	.	TRBJ2-3	CASSQGGWSDTQYF	TGCGCCAGCAGCCAGGGAGGGTGGTCAGATACGCAGTATTTT
TRBV7-3	TRBD2	once	TRBJ2-3	CASSLGPGSGIDTQYF	TGTGCCAGCAGCTTAGGGCCGGGTAGCGGGATAGATACGCAGTATTTT
TRBV5-1	TRBD2	once	TRBJ2-5	CASSPLAGEETQYF	TGCGCCAGCAGCCCCTTAGCGGGGGAAGAGACCCAGTACTTC
TRBV3-1/TRBV3-2	TRBD2	once	TRBJ2-3	CASSRPGGPTDTQYF	TGTGCCAGCAGCCGACCGGGGGGGCCGACAGATACGCAGTATTTT
TRBV28	.	.	TRBJ1-2	CASNLTPGIPAHGYTF	TGTGCCAGCAATCTTACCCCGGGGATTCCTGCGCATGGCTACACCTTC
TRBV6-5	TRBD1	.	TRBJ1-1	CASSLTGRAEAFF	TGTGCCAGCAGTCTGACAGGGCGGGCTGAAGCTTTCTTT
TRBV5-6	.	.	TRBJ2-7	CASSLLGEQYF	TGTGCCAGCAGCCTCCTCGGCGAGCAGTACTTC
TRBV28	TRBD1	.	TRBJ2-3	CASSGSTGRAADTQYF	TGTGCCAGCAGTGGGTCGACAGGGCGGGCGGCAGATACGCAGTATTTT